A single sample gave rise to the 7 T cell receptor beta chains below, sequenced in a study of blood T cell repertoires in COVID-19. Using immunoSEQ multiplex PCR, the repertoire was profiled, and TCRdb retains in-frame clones only, with some absent. The sample carries 190,000 or so clones, about 87% recorded once. Sequenced input: peripheral blood. The receptors originated from a man aged 35 to 55 with active or convalescent COVID-19.

The chain joins TRBV3-1 (or the pseudogene TRBV3-2) to TRBJ2-5; the match to TRBD2 covers 8 bases. V shed 0 bases and J 2 bases; nucleotides not matched to a gene: 8. The CDR3 loop spans 17 amino acids. The germline V gene has CDR1 LGHDT and CDR2 YNNKEL (reference sequence). CDR3 sequence reads: CASSQEVQAGAQETQYF. The CDR3 coding sequence is TGTGCCAGCAGCCAAGAAGTTCAAGCGGGGGCACAAGAGACCCAGTACTTC.

The rearrangement uses TRBV30 and TRBJ1-2; no clear D gene. Germline V lookup: CDR1 GTSNPN, CDR2 SVGIG (reference sequence). This CDR3 has 12 amino acids. The CDR3 DNA reads TGTGGCAGGAGGCAGAGGGATCGGGGCTACACCTTC. This sequence encodes CGRRQRDRGYTF.

This chain connects TRBV5-5 to TRBJ1-6; TRBD1 agrees at 8 bases. The germline gives CDR1 SGHKS, CDR2 YYEKEE (reference sequence). This CDR3 is 13 amino acids long. Trimming took 9 bases from V and 9 from J; bases not matched to a gene: 8. The CDR3 here is CATKDRAASPLHF. The CDR3 region has the DNA TGTGCCACCAAGGACAGGGCAGCTTCACCCCTCCACTTT.

This clone was detected once. A clone one base away is much larger, so this may be a read error. This sample also contains other DNA sequences that code for the same CDR3. The chain has TRBV9 and TRBJ2-3; 7 nucleotides align to TRBD2. The CDR3 has 14 residues. CDR1 SGDLS and CDR2 YYNGEE come from the germline V gene. V was clipped by 4 bases and J by 2 bases; unmatched bases: 4. The CDR3 reads CASSPRGTTDTQYF. CDR3 DNA: TGTGCCAGCAGCCCGCGGGGGACCACAGATACGCAGTATTTT.

V usage is TRBV5-1 and J usage is TRBJ2-7, with D possibly being TRBD1 (5 bases). The CDR3 runs to 15 residues. Germline-derived CDR1 and CDR2 are SGHRS and YFSETQ. V was trimmed by 1 base and J by 2 bases, leaving 13 bases between them. CDR3 DNA: TGCGCCAGCAGCTTGACGCGGACACAGACCTACGAGCAGTACTTC. This encodes CASSLTRTQTYEQYF. Drawing the rest from reference TRBV5-1 and TRBJ2-7, the complete variable domain is KAGVTQTPRYLIKTRGQQVTLSCSPISGHRSVSWYQQTPGQGLQFLFEYFSETQRNKGNFPGRFSGRQFSNSRSEMNVSTLELGDSALYLCASSLTRTQTYEQYFGPGTRLTVT.

A single count supports this clone. V is TRBV6-5 and J is TRBJ1-3; D gene unclear. The germline CDR1 and CDR2 sequences are MNHEY and SVGAGI. V was cut by 3 bases and J by 7 bases, with 13 bases left in between. The CDR3 totals 14 residues. The CDR3: CASSYGRFRNTIYF. DNA for the CDR3: TGTGCCAGCAGTTATGGTCGATTTCGGAACACCATATATTTT.

This clone appeared a single time. This chain connects TRBV9 to TRBJ1-2, with D possibly being TRBD1 (5 bases). This CDR3 contains 14 residues. Germline lookup yields CDR1 SGDLS and CDR2 YYNGEE. Trimming removed 1 base at V and 6 bases at J, with 13 bases between. CDR3 region: CASSVSGGSHGYTF. The CDR3 nucleotides read TGTGCCAGCAGCGTATCGGGGGGAAGCCATGGCTACACCTTC. Together with reference TRBV9 and TRBJ1-2, the CDR3 gives the full variable domain: DSGVTQTPKHLITATGQRVTLRCSPRSGDLSVYWYQQSLDQGLQFLIQYYNGEERAKGNILERFSAQQFPDLHSELNLSSLELGDSALYFCASSVSGGSHGYTFGSGTRLTVV.